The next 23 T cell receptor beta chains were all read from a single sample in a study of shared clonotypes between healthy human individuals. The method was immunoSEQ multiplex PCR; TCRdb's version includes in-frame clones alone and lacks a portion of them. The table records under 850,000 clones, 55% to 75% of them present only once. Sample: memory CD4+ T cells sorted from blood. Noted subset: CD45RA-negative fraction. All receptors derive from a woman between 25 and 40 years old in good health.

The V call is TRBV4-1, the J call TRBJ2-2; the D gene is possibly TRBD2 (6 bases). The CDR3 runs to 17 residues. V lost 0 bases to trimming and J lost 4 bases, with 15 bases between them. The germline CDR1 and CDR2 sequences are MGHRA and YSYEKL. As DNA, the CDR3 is TGCGCCAGCAGCCAAGAGGTTAGCGGTACAGCCACCGGGGAGCTGTTTTTT. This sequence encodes CASSQEVSGTATGELFF.

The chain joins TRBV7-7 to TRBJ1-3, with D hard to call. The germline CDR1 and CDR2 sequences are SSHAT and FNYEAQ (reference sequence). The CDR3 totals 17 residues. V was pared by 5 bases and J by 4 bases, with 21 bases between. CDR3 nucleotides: TGTGCCAGCAGCCCCGGTGTGGGTGTAACTTCAGGAAACACCATATATTTT. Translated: CASSPGVGVTSGNTIYF.

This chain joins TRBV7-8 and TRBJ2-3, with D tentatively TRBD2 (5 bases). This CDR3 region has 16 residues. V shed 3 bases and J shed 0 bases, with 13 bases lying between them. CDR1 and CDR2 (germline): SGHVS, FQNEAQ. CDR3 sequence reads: CASSLRADPSTDTQYF. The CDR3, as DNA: TGTGCCAGCAGCTTGAGAGCGGACCCTAGCACAGATACGCAGTATTTT.

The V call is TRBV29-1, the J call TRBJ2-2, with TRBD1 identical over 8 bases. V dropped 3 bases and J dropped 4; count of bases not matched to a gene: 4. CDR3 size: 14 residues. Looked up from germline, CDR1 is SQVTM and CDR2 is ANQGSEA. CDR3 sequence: CSVDITGGTGELFF. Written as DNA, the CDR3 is TGCAGCGTTGATATTACAGGGGGCACCGGGGAGCTGTTTTTT.

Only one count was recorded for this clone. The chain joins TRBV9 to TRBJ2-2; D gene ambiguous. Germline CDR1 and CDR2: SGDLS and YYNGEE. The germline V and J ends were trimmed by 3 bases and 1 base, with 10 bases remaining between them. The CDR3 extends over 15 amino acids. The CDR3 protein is CASSAHPLNTGELFF. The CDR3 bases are TGTGCCAGCAGCGCCCACCCCTTGAACACCGGGGAGCTGTTTTTT.

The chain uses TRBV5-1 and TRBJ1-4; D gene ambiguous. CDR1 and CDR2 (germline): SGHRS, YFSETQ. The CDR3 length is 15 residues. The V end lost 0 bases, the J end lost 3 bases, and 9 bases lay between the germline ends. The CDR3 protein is CASSLDGSPNEKLFF. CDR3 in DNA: TGCGCCAGCAGCTTGGACGGCAGTCCTAATGAAAAACTGTTTTTT.

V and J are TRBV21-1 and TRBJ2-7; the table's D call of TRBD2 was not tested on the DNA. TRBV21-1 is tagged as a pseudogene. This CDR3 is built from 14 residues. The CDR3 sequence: CASSKAGLYYEQYF. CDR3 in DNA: TGTGCCAGCAGCAAAGCAGGACTCTACTACGAGCAGTACTTC.

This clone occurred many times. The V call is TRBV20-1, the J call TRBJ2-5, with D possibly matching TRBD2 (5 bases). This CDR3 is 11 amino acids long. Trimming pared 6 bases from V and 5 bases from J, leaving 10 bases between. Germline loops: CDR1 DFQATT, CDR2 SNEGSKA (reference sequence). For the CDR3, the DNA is TGCAGTGCGAGGACTGTGGAGACCCAGTACTTC. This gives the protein CSARTVETQYF.

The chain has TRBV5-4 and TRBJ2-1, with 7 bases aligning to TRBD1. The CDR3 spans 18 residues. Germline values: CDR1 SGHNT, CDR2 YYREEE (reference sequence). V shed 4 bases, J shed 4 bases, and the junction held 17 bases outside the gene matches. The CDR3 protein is CASSRPPGQSGLYNEQFF. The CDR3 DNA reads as TGTGCCAGCAGCCGACCTCCGGGACAGTCGGGCTTGTACAATGAGCAGTTCTTC.

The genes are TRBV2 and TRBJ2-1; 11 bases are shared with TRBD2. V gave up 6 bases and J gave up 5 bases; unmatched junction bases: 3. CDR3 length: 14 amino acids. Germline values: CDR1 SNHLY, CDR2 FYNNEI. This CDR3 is CASRKLAGDNEQFF. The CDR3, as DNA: TGTGCCAGCAGAAAACTAGCGGGGGACAATGAGCAGTTCTTC.

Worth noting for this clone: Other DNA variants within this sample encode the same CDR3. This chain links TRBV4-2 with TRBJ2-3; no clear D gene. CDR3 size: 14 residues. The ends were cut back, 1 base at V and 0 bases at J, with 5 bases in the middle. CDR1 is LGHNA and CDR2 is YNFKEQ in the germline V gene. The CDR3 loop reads CASSQGTSTDTQYF. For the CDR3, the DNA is TGTGCCAGCAGCCAAGGGACCAGCACAGATACGCAGTATTTT.

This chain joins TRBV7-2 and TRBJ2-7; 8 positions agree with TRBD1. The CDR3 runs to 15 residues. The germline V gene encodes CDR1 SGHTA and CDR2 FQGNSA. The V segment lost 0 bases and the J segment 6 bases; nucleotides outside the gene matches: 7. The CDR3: CASSLAARTGLEQYF. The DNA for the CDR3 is TGTGCCAGCAGCTTAGCGGCGAGGACAGGGCTCGAGCAGTACTTC.

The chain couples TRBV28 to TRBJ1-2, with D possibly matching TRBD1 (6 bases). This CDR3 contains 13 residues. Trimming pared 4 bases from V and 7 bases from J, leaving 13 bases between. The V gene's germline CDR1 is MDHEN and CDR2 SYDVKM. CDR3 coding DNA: TGTGCCAGCAGTTACCAGGGGATAGGTGGCTACACCTTC. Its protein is CASSYQGIGGYTF.

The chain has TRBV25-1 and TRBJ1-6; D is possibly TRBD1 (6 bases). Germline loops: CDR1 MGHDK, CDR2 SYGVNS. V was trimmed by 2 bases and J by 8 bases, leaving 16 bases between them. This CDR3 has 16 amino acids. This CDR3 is CASSESWGAGDSPLHF. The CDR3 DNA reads TGTGCCAGCAGTGAAAGTTGGGGGGCAGGGGATTCACCCCTCCACTTT.

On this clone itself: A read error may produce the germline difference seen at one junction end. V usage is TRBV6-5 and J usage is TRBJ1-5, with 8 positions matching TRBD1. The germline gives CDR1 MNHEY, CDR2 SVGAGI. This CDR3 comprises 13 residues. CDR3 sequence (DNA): TGTGCCGGCAGCGACAGGGGTTTACAGCCCCAGCATTTT. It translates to CAGSDRGLQPQHF.

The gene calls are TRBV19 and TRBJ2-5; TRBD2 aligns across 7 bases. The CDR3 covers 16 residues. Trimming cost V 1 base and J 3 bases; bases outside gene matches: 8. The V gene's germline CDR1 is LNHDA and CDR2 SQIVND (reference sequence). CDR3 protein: CASSIGIAGAEETQYF. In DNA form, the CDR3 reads TGTGCCAGTAGTATAGGAATAGCGGGTGCTGAAGAGACCCAGTACTTC.

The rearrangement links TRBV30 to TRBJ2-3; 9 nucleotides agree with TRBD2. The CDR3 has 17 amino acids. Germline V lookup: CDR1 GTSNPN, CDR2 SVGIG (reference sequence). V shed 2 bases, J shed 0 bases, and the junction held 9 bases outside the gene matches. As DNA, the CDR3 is TGTGCCTGGAGTCCACGGACTAGCGATGCTAGCACAGATACGCAGTATTTT. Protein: CAWSPRTSDASTDTQYF.

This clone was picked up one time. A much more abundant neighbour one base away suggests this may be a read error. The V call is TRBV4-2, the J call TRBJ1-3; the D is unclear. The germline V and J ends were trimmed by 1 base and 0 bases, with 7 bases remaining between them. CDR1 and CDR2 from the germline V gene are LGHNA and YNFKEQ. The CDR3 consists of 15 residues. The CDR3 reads CASSQVPSSGNTIYF. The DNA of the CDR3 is TGTGCCAGCAGCCAAGTCCCGAGCTCTGGAAACACCATATATTTT.

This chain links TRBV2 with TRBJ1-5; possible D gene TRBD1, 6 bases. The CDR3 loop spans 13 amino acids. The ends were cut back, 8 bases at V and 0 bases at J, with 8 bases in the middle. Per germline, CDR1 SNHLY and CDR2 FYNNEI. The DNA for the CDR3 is TGTGCCAGCGGACAGTATAGCAATCAGCCCCAGCATTTT. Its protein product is CASGQYSNQPQHF.

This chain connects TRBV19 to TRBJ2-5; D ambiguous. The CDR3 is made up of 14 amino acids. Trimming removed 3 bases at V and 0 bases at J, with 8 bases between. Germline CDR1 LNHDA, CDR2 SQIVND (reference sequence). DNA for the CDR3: TGTGCCAGTAGTATGGTAGGGTACCAAGAGACCCAGTACTTC. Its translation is CASSMVGYQETQYF.

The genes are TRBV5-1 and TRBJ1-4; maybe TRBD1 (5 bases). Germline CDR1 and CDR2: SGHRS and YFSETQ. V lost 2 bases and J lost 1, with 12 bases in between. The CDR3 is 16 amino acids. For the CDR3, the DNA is TGCGCCAGCAGCTTATACCGGGACGGAACTAATGAAAAACTGTTTTTT. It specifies CASSLYRDGTNEKLFF.

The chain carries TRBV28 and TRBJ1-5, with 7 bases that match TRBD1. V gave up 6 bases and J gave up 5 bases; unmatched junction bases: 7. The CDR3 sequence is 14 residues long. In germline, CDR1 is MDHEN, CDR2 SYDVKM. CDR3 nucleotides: TGTGCCAGCAGCCCACGACAGGGACATCAGCCCCAGCATTTT. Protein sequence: CASSPRQGHQPQHF.

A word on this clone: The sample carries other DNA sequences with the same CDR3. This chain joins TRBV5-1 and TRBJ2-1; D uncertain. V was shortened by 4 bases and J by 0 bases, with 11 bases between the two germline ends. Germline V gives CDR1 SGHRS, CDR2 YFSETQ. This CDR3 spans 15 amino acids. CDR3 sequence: CASSPDSSSYNEQFF. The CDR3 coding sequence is TGCGCCAGCAGCCCCGACTCAAGCTCCTACAATGAGCAGTTCTTC.